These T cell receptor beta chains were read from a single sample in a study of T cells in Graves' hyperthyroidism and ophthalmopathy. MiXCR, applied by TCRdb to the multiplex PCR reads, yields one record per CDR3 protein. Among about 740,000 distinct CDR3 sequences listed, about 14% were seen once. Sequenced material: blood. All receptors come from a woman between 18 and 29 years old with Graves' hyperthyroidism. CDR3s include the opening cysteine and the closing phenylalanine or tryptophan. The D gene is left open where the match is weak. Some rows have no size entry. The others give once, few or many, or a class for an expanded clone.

CDR3: CASSQDVGRAQFF
DNA: TGCGCCAGCAGCCAAGACGTCGGGAGGGCCCAGTTCTTC
size: -
V: TRBV4-1
length: 13
J: TRBJ2-1
D: TRBD2

CDR3: CASSQVSNTEAFF
DNA: TGTGCCAGCAGCCAAGTCTCGAACACTGAAGCTTTCTTT
size: few
V: TRBV3-1
length: 13
J: TRBJ1-1
D: -

CDR3: CSAPLPGTGVHNEQFF
DNA: TGCAGTGCTCCACTGCCCGGGACAGGGGTGCACAATGAGCAGTTCTTC
size: many
V: TRBV20-1
length: 16
J: TRBJ2-1
D: TRBD1

CDR3: CASSERRGNTEAFF
DNA: TGTGCCAGCAGCGAGCGACGGGGGAACACTGAAGCTTTCTTT
size: many
V: TRBV7-2
length: 14
J: TRBJ1-1
D: -

CDR3: CASDDRPSTDTQYF
DNA: TGTGCCAGCGATGACAGGCCTAGCACAGATACGCAGTATTTT
size: many
V: TRBV7-9
length: 14
J: TRBJ2-3
D: -

CDR3: CASRQTSQGNYGYTF
DNA: TGTGCCAGCAGACAAACCTCGCAGGGAAACTATGGCTACACCTTC
size: few
V: TRBV11-3
length: 15
J: TRBJ1-2
D: -

CDR3: CASSPSPTSSYEQYF
DNA: TGCGCCAGCAGCCCTAGCCCAACGAGCTCCTACGAGCAGTACTTC
size: -
V: TRBV4-1
length: 15
J: TRBJ2-7
D: -

CDR3: CASSAGQFNSYEQYF
DNA: TGTGCCAGCAGTGCGGGACAGTTCAACTCCTACGAGCAGTACTTC
size: many
V: TRBV2
length: 15
J: TRBJ2-7
D: TRBD1

CDR3: CSAGQGAVNYGYTF
DNA: TGCAGTGCTGGGCAGGGGGCGGTTAACTATGGCTACACCTTC
size: few
V: TRBV20-1
length: 14
J: TRBJ1-2
D: TRBD1

CDR3: CATSRDRGPNSYEQYF
DNA: TGTGCCACCAGCAGAGATCGGGGACCGAACTCCTACGAGCAGTACTTC
size: many
V: TRBV15
length: 16
J: TRBJ2-7
D: -

CDR3: CSAATTSGETTDTQYF
DNA: TGCAGTGCTGCAACTACTAGCGGCGAAACCACAGATACGCAGTATTTT
size: many
V: TRBV20-1
length: 16
J: TRBJ2-3
D: TRBD2

CDR3: CAISEGVESTADTQYF
DNA: TGTGCCATCAGTGAGGGAGTTGAGTCGACGGCAGATACGCAGTATTTT
size: few
V: TRBV10-3
length: 16
J: TRBJ2-3
D: -

CDR3: CASSSLWQYF
DNA: TGTGCCAGCAGCTCCCTCTGGCAGTATTTT
size: many
V: TRBV11-2
length: 10
J: TRBJ2-3
D: -

CDR3: CASSYGLAGSYNEQFF
DNA: TGTGCCAGCAGTTACGGGCTAGCGGGATCCTACAATGAGCAGTTCTTC
size: many
V: TRBV6-2/TRBV6-3
length: 16
J: TRBJ2-1
D: TRBD2

CDR3: CASSVEGGAREQYF
DNA: TGTGCCAGCAGCGTAGAGGGAGGGGCCCGGGAGCAGTACTTC
size: -
V: TRBV9
length: 14
J: TRBJ2-7
D: TRBD2

CDR3: CASQYNKDGNTEAFF
DNA: TGTGCCAGCCAATATAACAAGGACGGGAACACTGAAGCTTTCTTT
size: -
V: TRBV6-2/TRBV6-3
length: 15
J: TRBJ1-1
D: -

CDR3: CSARVPNLNEQFF
DNA: TGCAGTGCTAGAGTACCGAATCTCAATGAGCAGTTCTTC
size: many
V: TRBV20-1
length: 13
J: TRBJ2-1
D: -

CDR3: CASSSGTGPGNTIYF
DNA: TGTGCCAGCTCATCCGGGACAGGCCCTGGAAACACCATATATTTT
size: few
V: TRBV18
length: 15
J: TRBJ1-3
D: TRBD1

CDR3: CASSSLTGGSYEQYF
DNA: TGTGCCAGCAGCTCACTAACAGGGGGCAGCTACGAGCAGTACTTC
size: many
V: TRBV11-2
length: 15
J: TRBJ2-7
D: TRBD1

CDR3: CASSLGLSGTGALSYEQYF
DNA: TGTGCCAGCAGCTTAGGACTCTCCGGGACAGGGGCCCTCTCCTACGAGCAGTACTTC
size: many
V: TRBV7-2
length: 19
J: TRBJ2-7
D: TRBD1